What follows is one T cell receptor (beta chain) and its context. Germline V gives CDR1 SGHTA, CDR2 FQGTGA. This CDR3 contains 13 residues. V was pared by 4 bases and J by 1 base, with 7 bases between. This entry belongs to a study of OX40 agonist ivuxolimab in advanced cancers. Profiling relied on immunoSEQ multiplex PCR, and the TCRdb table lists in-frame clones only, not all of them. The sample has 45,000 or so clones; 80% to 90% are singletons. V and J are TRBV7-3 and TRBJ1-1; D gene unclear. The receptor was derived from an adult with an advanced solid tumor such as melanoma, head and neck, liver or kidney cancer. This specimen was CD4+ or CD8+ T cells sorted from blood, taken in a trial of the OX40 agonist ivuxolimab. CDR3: CASSSRGNTEAFF. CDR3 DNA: TGTGCCAGCAGCTCCCGGGGGAACACTGAAGCTTTCTTT.